The rows below give T cell receptor beta chains drawn from one sample of a study of shared clonotypes between healthy human individuals. Assay used: immunoSEQ multiplex PCR; TCRdb lists only in-frame clones, some missing. In the table there are some 700,000 clones, 90% of which are singletons. The material sequenced was memory CD8+ T cells from PBMCs. The receptors come from a young man in good health. Some clones in this sample may be carry-over from other donors' samples. Both conserved end residues are trimmed from each CDR3. Fields, in order: J gene, V gene, CDR3 protein.

TRBJ2-1	TRBV5-6	ASSLQGVQQF
TRBJ1-2	TRBV4-1	ASSPTGEVSYGYT
TRBJ2-5	TRBV5-1	ASSFDLAGVGQETQY
TRBJ1-1	TRBV6-6	ASSNSGNTEAF
TRBJ1-4	TRBV5-1	ASSLSSGATEKLF
TRBJ2-7	TRBV5-4	ASSPEGYEQY
TRBJ2-5	TRBV10-1	ASSESVLQETQY
TRBJ2-1	TRBV7-9	ASSLVGSLSEQF
TRBJ2-7	TRBV4-1	ASSQVTGGDPSYEQY
TRBJ1-1	TRBV4-1	ASSQVMEGEAF
TRBJ2-3	TRBV9	ASSEERGDTQY
TRBJ1-5	TRBV27	ASSSNGRQGVPNQPQH
TRBJ2-1	TRBV15	ATSRALFPDRANYNEQF
TRBJ2-2	TRBV6-6	ASSPTGGAAGELF
TRBJ1-1	TRBV2	ASSELGTLNTEAF
TRBJ1-2	TRBV27	ASSFRGADYGYT
TRBJ1-2	TRBV2	ARINPLRGDYGYT
TRBJ2-1	TRBV11-2	ASSLTGGLYNEQF
TRBJ2-7	TRBV19	ASKAGTGPFYEQY
TRBJ2-1	TRBV19	ASRAVWTRVQGYNEQF
TRBJ2-1	TRBV28	ASSLVTSGNEQF
TRBJ2-7	TRBV7-6	ASSPAGTPIGDEQY
TRBJ2-3	TRBV29-1	SATPQGLAGVTDTQY
NA	TRBV29-1	SRGFRYEQY
TRBJ2-3	TRBV14	ASSHRGRTDTQY
TRBJ2-1	TRBV7-6	ASSARAISSYNEQF